This TCR beta chain is from a study of blood T cells in healthy people across ages. Combining a sample-barcoded 5' primer with a J-beta primer mix, a second PCR ran for roughly 6 to 12 cycles. Each CDR3 protein gets one entry after TCRdb re-called the 5' RACE reads with MiXCR. In the table there are around 520,000 distinct CDR3 sequences, about 29% of which are singletons. The CDR3 is made up of 13 amino acids. Germline trimming cut 8 bases from V and 5 bases from J; bases unmatched to any gene: 2. Germline V gene sequence: CDR1 WSHSY, CDR2 SAAADI. The same sample was also studied in work on T cells of mothers and their children. That report notes: Nine systemically healthy Caucasian donors: three mothers, six children. Versus unrelated pairs, overlap was slightly higher in related mother-child pairs, without reaching significance.

This chain connects TRBV10-2 to TRBJ2-1; 11 positions match TRBD2. This clonotype was obtained from a boy between 2 and 10 years old in good health. Sequenced input: blood. In DNA form, the CDR3 reads TGCGCCAGCGGGGGACTAGCGGACAATGAGCAGTTCTTC. It specifies CASGGLADNEQFF.